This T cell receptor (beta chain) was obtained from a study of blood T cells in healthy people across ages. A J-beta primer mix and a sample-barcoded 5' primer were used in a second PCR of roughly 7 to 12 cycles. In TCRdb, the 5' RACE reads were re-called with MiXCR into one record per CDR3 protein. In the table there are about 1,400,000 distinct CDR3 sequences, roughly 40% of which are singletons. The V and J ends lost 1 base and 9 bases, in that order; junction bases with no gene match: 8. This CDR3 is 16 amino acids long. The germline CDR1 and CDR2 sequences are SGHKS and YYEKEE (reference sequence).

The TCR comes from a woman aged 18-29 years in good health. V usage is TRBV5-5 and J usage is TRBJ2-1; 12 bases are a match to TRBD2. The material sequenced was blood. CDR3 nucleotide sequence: TGTGCCAGCAGCTTGAGGACTAGCGGGATTTATTTTGAGCAGTTCTTC. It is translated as CASSLRTSGIYFEQFF. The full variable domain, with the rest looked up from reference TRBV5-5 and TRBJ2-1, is DAGVTQSPTHLIKTRGQQVTLRCSPISGHKSVSWYQQVLGQGPQFIFQYYEKEERGRGNFPDRFSARQFPNYSSELNVNALLLGDSALYLCASSLRTSGIYFEQFFGPGTRLTVL.